This T cell receptor beta chain was captured in a study of blood T cell repertoires in COVID-19. Study-wide background: The samples span acute and convalescent COVID-19 from the United States, Italy and Spain. In each case, the material was cDNA or gDNA derived from T cells, B-cell-depleted T cells, or PBMCs.

Methods used by the authors: Reference gene primer amplification gave estimated nucleated cell counts. The protocol was immunoSEQ multiplex PCR, while the TCRdb copy is restricted to in-frame clones and leaves out a portion. Clonal size and the V and J genes are those of that table, whereas D and trimming came from the DNA. The data show about 59,000 clones, 65% to 80% seen once. Germline V lookup: CDR1 MGHDK, CDR2 SYGVNS. V lost 2 bases and J lost 5, with 9 bases in between. The length of the CDR3 is 14 residues. Sequencing was carried out using peripheral blood. The chain links TRBV25-1 to TRBJ1-4; D is undetermined. This TCR was sampled from a human donor in a cohort sampled during active COVID-19. The CDR3 nucleotides are TGTGCCAGCAGTGAAATGGGAGGGAATGAAAAACTGTTTTTT. It codes for CASSEMGGNEKLFF.